A single sample is the source of the 9 T cell receptor beta chains below, sequenced in a study of T cells in Graves' hyperthyroidism and ophthalmopathy. Amplification yielded TCR beta CDR3 regions, with RNA transcripts as the source. With the HTBI primer set, the TCR CDR3 went through a first round of RT-PCR. Each CDR3 protein is one row after TCRdb ran MiXCR on the multiplex PCR reads. This sample has around 800,000 distinct CDR3 sequences, with around 39% found just once. The sequenced material came from blood. These receptors all stem from a young man with Graves' hyperthyroidism.

The rearrangement links TRBV19 to TRBJ2-3, with 7 positions matching TRBD2. The CDR3 consists of 16 residues. V dropped 3 bases and J dropped 2; count of bases not matched to a gene: 8. Germline CDR1 reads LNHDA; CDR2 reads SQIVND (reference sequence). In DNA form, the CDR3 reads TGTGCCAGTAGTATGCAACGGGGAGGGATCACAGATACGCAGTATTTT. Residues: CASSMQRGGITDTQYF.

This clonotype has a count of ten or more. This sequence joins TRBV9 and TRBJ1-1; 7 positions match TRBD1. The trim removed 3 bases at V and 3 bases at J, leaving 5 bases unmatched. This CDR3 is 14 amino acids long. Germline values: CDR1 SGDLS, CDR2 YYNGEE. The CDR3 reads CASSDHRGDTEAFF. The CDR3 bases are TGTGCCAGCAGCGATCACAGGGGAGACACTGAAGCTTTCTTT.

This clonotype was recorded once. A read error may be the cause here, since a much bigger clone is one base away. The chain couples TRBV2 to TRBJ2-7; TRBD2 matches at 9 bases. The ends lost 1 base at V and 2 bases at J; junction bases unmatched: 3. CDR3 length: 15 amino acids. Looked up from germline, CDR1 is SNHLY and CDR2 is FYNNEI. CDR3 sequence: CASSEGSSGAYEQYF. The CDR3 bases are TGTGCCAGCAGTGAAGGGTCTAGCGGGGCCTACGAGCAGTACTTC.

This clonotype was recorded many times. This rearrangement joins TRBV7-9 to TRBJ2-7, with D possibly being TRBD1 or TRBD2 (5 bases each). CDR1 SEHNR and CDR2 FQNEAQ come from the germline V gene (reference sequence). Trimming cost V 1 base and J 12 bases, with 13 bases left between them. The CDR3 loop spans 12 amino acids. CDR3 in DNA: TGTGCCAGCAGCTTAGGGGACGGGGACCGGTACTTC. This translates into CASSLGDGDRYF.

On this clonotype: This may stem from a read error, because a much larger clone lies one nucleotide away. Because the CDR3 is missing its conserved closing phenylalanine or tryptophan, this is likely a read error. The V call is TRBV7-9, the J call TRBJ2-5; D unclear. The CDR3 runs to 13 residues. Germline V gene lookup returns CDR1 SEHNR and CDR2 FQNEAQ (reference sequence). Trimming shortened V by 7 bases and J by 5 bases, and 14 bases separated the two germline ends. Written as DNA, the CDR3 is TGTGCCAGCATCAAAGACTTGTGGGAGACCCAGTACCTC. Protein sequence: CASIKDLWETQYL.

Many counts were recorded for this clonotype. The chain has TRBV19 and TRBJ1-1, with no clear D. CDR3 size: 11 residues. V gave up 9 bases and J gave up 1 base, with 6 bases separating them. The germline V gene encodes CDR1 LNHDA and CDR2 SQIVND (reference sequence). The CDR3 DNA is TGTGCCAGCACCCAGAACACTGAAGCTTTCTTT. Translation gives CASTQNTEAFF.

This clonotype turned up a few times. The rearrangement links TRBV20-1 to TRBJ1-3; no clear D. Germline lookup yields CDR1 DFQATT and CDR2 SNEGSKA (reference sequence). The CDR3 has 13 amino acids. V lost 7 bases, J lost 0 bases, and 10 bases lay in between. CDR3 nucleotides: TGCAGTGTTCTATCGGTCTCTGGAAACACCATATATTTT. This codes for CSVLSVSGNTIYF.

This clonotype was counted ten times or more. J is TRBJ1-3 and V is TRBV7-2; D is unresolved. Deletions cut 1 base from V and 1 base from J, with 14 bases between. This CDR3 spans 17 amino acids. Germline lookup yields CDR1 SGHTA and CDR2 FQGNSA. The CDR3 DNA reads TGTGCCAGCAGCTTAGTCGGGAGCACGCCTTCTGGAAACACCATATATTTT. This translates into CASSLVGSTPSGNTIYF.

The sample holds many counts of this clonotype. The chain is built from TRBV20-1 and TRBJ1-4, with D possibly matching TRBD1 (5 bases). CDR1 DFQATT and CDR2 SNEGSKA come from the germline V gene (reference sequence). The V and J ends lost 3 bases and 7 bases respectively, with 12 bases between them. This CDR3 comprises 13 residues. CDR3 DNA: TGCAGTGCTAGTGGGACTCGAAGTGAAAAACTGTTTTTT. Its protein product is CSASGTRSEKLFF.